Presented here are 19 T cell receptor beta chains from one specimen sequenced in a study of blood T cell repertoires in COVID-19. Sequencing was performed with immunoSEQ multiplex PCR; in TCRdb, only in-frame clones are kept and a portion is missing. The data contain approximately 6,000 clones, 70% to 90% of them singletons. The specimen sequenced was peripheral blood. The receptors stem from a human donor in a cohort sampled during active COVID-19.

V gene TRBV2 combines with J gene TRBJ1-2; 8 nucleotides line up with TRBD1. The CDR3 loop spans 12 amino acids. Germline trimming cut 10 bases from V and 7 bases from J; bases unmatched to any gene: 8. Germline CDR1 SNHLY, CDR2 FYNNEI. Here the CDR3 DNA reads TGTGCCATTGTGGACAGGGACAGTGGCTACACCTTC. Residues: CAIVDRDSGYTF.

The chain uses TRBV19 and TRBJ2-2; D unresolved. The length of the CDR3 is 14 residues. The V and J ends lost 7 bases and 5 bases respectively, with 14 bases between them. The V gene's germline CDR1 is LNHDA and CDR2 SQIVND (reference sequence). The CDR3 sequence: CASTPRPGTGELFF. The CDR3 coding sequence is TGTGCCAGTACTCCTCGACCGGGTACCGGGGAGCTGTTTTTT.

The rearrangement uses TRBV18 and TRBJ2-7; perhaps TRBD2 as D (6 bases). The CDR3 has 14 amino acids. Germline lookup yields CDR1 KGHSH and CDR2 LQKENI. Deletions cut 2 bases from V and 2 bases from J, with 10 bases between. The CDR3 nucleotides read TGTGCCAGCTCACCAGGGACTGCAACCTACGAGCAGTACTTC. Translation gives CASSPGTATYEQYF.

The CDR3 DNA reads as TGTGCCAGTAGTTGGGGGGGTAGCCGGAATTCACCCCTCCACTTT. Translating gives CASSWGGSRNSPLHF. The V gene is TRBV19, the J gene TRBJ1-6, with D perhaps matching TRBD1 (5 bases). The V gene lost 5 bases and the J gene lost 7 bases, with 15 bases spanning the gap. Germline CDR1 is LNHDA and CDR2 is SQIVND (reference sequence). The CDR3 totals 15 residues.

The CDR3 DNA reads as TGTGCCACCGAAGGGGGCGGCTCCTACGAGCAGTACTTC. It yields the protein CATEGGGSYEQYF. V usage is TRBV2 and J usage is TRBJ2-7; 7 positions agree with TRBD1. Germline CDR1 and CDR2: SNHLY and FYNNEI. The CDR3 totals 13 residues. Losses at the gene ends were 10 bases for V and 0 bases for J; bases not matched to a gene: 6.

The rearrangement uses TRBV25-1 and TRBJ1-2; 11 bases match TRBD1. The germline gives CDR1 MGHDK, CDR2 SYGVNS. The CDR3 is made up of 12 amino acids. V was clipped by 6 bases and J by 8 bases; unmatched bases: 2. In nucleotides, the CDR3 is TGTGCCAGCAGGGACAGGGGGCAGGGCTACACCTTC. Its protein product is CASRDRGQGYTF.

The chain uses TRBV18 and TRBJ1-6, with TRBD1 identical over 8 bases. The CDR3 has 15 amino acids. CDR1 is KGHSH and CDR2 is LQKENI in the germline V gene. V shed 2 bases and J 6 bases; nucleotides not matched to a gene: 3. CDR3 protein: CASSPRTGSNSPLHF. As DNA, the CDR3 is TGTGCCAGCTCACCAAGGACAGGGAGTAATTCACCCCTCCACTTT.

The chain carries TRBV29-1 and TRBJ1-2; 12 bases fit TRBD1. Looked up from germline, CDR1 is SQVTM and CDR2 is ANQGSEA. CDR3 length equals 15 residues. Trimming removed 6 bases from V and 2 bases from J; junction bases left unmatched: 7. CDR3 nucleotide sequence: TGCAGCGTCGGACCCGGGACAGGGGGCAACTATGGCTACACCTTC. Its translation is CSVGPGTGGNYGYTF.

The rearrangement links TRBV7-6 to TRBJ2-5, with a tentative D call TRBD1 (7 bases). The CDR3 runs 15 residues. Trimming left V 1 base short and J 4 bases short, with 13 bases between. CDR1 SGHVS and CDR2 FNYEAQ come from the germline V gene. This chain's CDR3 is CASSLVAQGGETQYF. The CDR3 DNA is TGTGCCAGCAGCTTAGTGGCGCAGGGGGGAGAGACCCAGTACTTC.

V usage is TRBV4-1 and J usage is TRBJ2-7; a possible D gene is TRBD1 (5 bases). Germline values: CDR1 MGHRA, CDR2 YSYEKL. V gave up 4 bases and J gave up 1 base, with 14 bases separating them. This CDR3 spans 15 amino acids. Here the CDR3 DNA reads TGCGCCAGCAGCCTGACAGATAGAACGTCCTACGAGCAGTACTTC. It translates to CASSLTDRTSYEQYF.

J is TRBJ2-2 and V is TRBV19, with D maybe TRBD2 (6 bases). This CDR3 is 14 amino acids long. Trimming took off 5 bases at V and 2 bases at J, with 9 bases between the two ends. Germline CDR1 is LNHDA and CDR2 is SQIVND (reference sequence). The CDR3 bases are TGTGCCAGTAGTTATAGCGGAAACACCGGGGAGCTGTTTTTT. Its translation is CASSYSGNTGELFF.

This clone has just a few counts. The chain recombines TRBV27 with TRBJ2-1; TRBD2 might be the D (5 bases). This CDR3 spans 15 amino acids. Deletions cut 0 bases from V and 5 bases from J, with 11 bases between. CDR1 and CDR2 from the germline V gene are MNHEY and SMNVEV (reference sequence). The CDR3 region is CASSLSRFGDNEQFF. Here the CDR3 DNA reads TGTGCCAGCAGTTTATCCAGGTTCGGGGACAATGAGCAGTTCTTC.

V usage is TRBV19 and J usage is TRBJ2-1; 7 nucleotides line up with TRBD1. In germline, CDR1 is LNHDA, CDR2 SQIVND (reference sequence). This CDR3 is built from 17 residues. The V and J ends lost 5 bases and 2 bases, in that order; junction bases with no gene match: 12. DNA for the CDR3: TGTGCCAGTAGTGCCTTACCGACAGGGATCCCCTACAATGAGCAGTTCTTC. It is translated as CASSALPTGIPYNEQFF.

The chain carries TRBV5-4 and TRBJ2-5; 12 positions agree with TRBD2. J gave up 5 bases and V 4 bases, and 6 bases lay outside the gene matches. CDR3 length: 15 amino acids. The germline V gene has CDR1 SGHNT and CDR2 YYREEE (reference sequence). CDR3 protein: CASSRRTSGEETQYF. Written as DNA, the CDR3 is TGTGCCAGCAGCCGCCGGACTAGCGGGGAGGAGACCCAGTACTTC.

The V and J genes are TRBV3-1 (or the pseudogene TRBV3-2) and TRBJ2-7; perhaps TRBD1 as D (5 bases). Germline CDR1 LGHDT, CDR2 YNNKEL (reference sequence). Trimming took off 6 bases at V and 3 bases at J, with 12 bases between the two ends. The CDR3 extends over 13 amino acids. CDR3 residues: CASRGQDGYEQYF. The CDR3, as DNA: TGTGCCAGCAGGGGGCAGGACGGCTACGAGCAGTACTTC.

The gene calls are TRBV7-9 and TRBJ1-4, with 11 bases matching TRBD1. This CDR3 has 15 residues. Losses at the gene ends were 6 bases for V and 3 bases for J; bases not matched to a gene: 3. Germline V gene data show CDR1 as SEHNR and CDR2 as FQNEAQ (reference sequence). This CDR3 is CASSSGQGANEKLFF. CDR3 coding DNA: TGTGCCAGCAGTTCGGGACAGGGGGCTAATGAAAAACTGTTTTTT.

The chain recombines TRBV6-5 with TRBJ2-5; 7 bases line up with TRBD2. Germline values: CDR1 MNHEY, CDR2 SVGAGI. This CDR3 has 14 residues. Losses at the gene ends were 2 bases for V and 4 bases for J; bases not matched to a gene: 4. CDR3 DNA: TGTGCCAGCAGTTACCTGGGGAGGGGAGAGACCCAGTACTTC. Protein product: CASSYLGRGETQYF.

The gene calls are TRBV11-2 and TRBJ1-3; no reliable D call. The CDR3 has 14 residues. Trimming cost V 3 bases and J 1 base, with 7 bases left between them. CDR1 is SGHAT, CDR2 FQNNGV, per germline. CDR3 sequence: CASSFHGSGNTIYF. In nucleotides, the CDR3 is TGTGCCAGCAGCTTTCACGGTTCTGGAAACACCATATATTTT.

V usage is TRBV6-1 and J usage is TRBJ1-1; a weak D match, TRBD1 (6 bases). In germline, CDR1 is MNHNS, CDR2 SASEGT. The ends were cut back, 3 bases at V and 0 bases at J, with 11 bases in the middle. CDR3 length: 15 amino acids. The CDR3 reads CASSDRQDMNTEAFF. Here the CDR3 DNA reads TGTGCCAGCAGTGATAGACAGGATATGAACACTGAAGCTTTCTTT.